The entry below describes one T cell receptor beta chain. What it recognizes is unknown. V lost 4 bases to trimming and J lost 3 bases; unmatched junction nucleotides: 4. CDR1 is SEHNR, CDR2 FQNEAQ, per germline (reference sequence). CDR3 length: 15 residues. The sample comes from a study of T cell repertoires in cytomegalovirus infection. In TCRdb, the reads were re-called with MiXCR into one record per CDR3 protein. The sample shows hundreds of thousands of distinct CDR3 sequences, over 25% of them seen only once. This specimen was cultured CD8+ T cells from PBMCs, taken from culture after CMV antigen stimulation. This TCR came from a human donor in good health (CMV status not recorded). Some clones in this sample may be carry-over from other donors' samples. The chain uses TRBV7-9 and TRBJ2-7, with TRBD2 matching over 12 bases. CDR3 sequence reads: CASSSGLAGNYEQYV. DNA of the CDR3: TGTGCCAGCAGCTCTGGACTAGCGGGGAACTACGAGCAGTACGTC.